The rows below give T cell receptor beta chains drawn from one sample of a study of regulatory T cells in long-lasting Graves disease. TCRdb recomputed calls from the multiplex PCR reads with MiXCR, one row per CDR3 protein. The sample shows hundreds of thousands of distinct CDR3 sequences, approximately 16% of them seen only once. This sample was also put to use in a study of T cells in Graves' hyperthyroidism and ophthalmopathy.

The specimen comprised peripheral blood mononuclear cells (PBMCs), sampled at new diagnosis, from a patient treated with antithyroid drugs. These receptor sequences come from a man aged 40-49 years with Graves disease. Each CDR3 is given with its conserved first and last residue. The size field is filled for only some rows; it gives once, few, many or a size class.

clone_size,j_call,v_call,cdr3_aa
many,TRBJ2-5,TRBV28,CASSSHTSGKETQYF
many,TRBJ2-2,TRBV11-2,CASRRRRGKNTGELFF
many,TRBJ2-1,TRBV9,CASSPGQAPYNEQFF
many,TRBJ2-7,TRBV30,CAWRPDRGQEYF
many,TRBJ2-7,TRBV29-1,CSVGSHEQYF
many,TRBJ2-1,TRBV2,CASSKRGGSYNEQFF
NA,TRBJ2-5,TRBV5-4,CASSAETGAGVGGETQYF
NA,TRBJ2-2,TRBV6-2/TRBV6-3,CASRSQGTGELFF
NA,TRBJ2-5,TRBV11-2,CASSSPGTVEETQYF
NA,TRBJ2-6,TRBV19,CASSTNSGTGGSGANVLTF
NA,TRBJ1-5,TRBV2,CASSDTAQPQHF
many,TRBJ1-6,TRBV4-1,CASKQSYNSPLHF
many,TRBJ2-3,TRBV7-3,CASSSSGGALQTQYF
few,TRBJ1-6,TRBV2,CASSQRTGARALHF
NA,TRBJ2-7,TRBV20-1,CSARDAEILAHEQYF
NA,TRBJ2-7,TRBV9,CASSVGGGALEQYF